Below, 19 T cell receptor beta chains from the same sample are listed, as sequenced in a study of T cell responses to AZD1222 COVID-19 vaccine (TCRdb year 2021). Libraries were constructed by the immunoSEQ multiplex PCR assay. Sourced from immuneACCESS, this table was stored by TCRdb with only in-frame sequences that have V and J called. A share of the clones is absent; for the studies checked, an unresolved V gene accounts for under half, and the remainder has no known explanation. The sample records around 150,000 clones, roughly 89% of which are singletons. The top ten clones comprise 1.9% of the sample. The time point tag for this specimen amounts to: baseline before first vaccination. This specimen was peripheral blood, taken on day 0 of AZD1222 vaccination. The receptors were sampled from an adult in good health.

The chain combines TRBV28 with TRBJ1-1, with unresolved D. Germline V gives CDR1 MDHEN, CDR2 SYDVKM. V was clipped by 5 bases and J by 5 bases, with 15 bases between them. The CDR3 is made up of 14 amino acids. The CDR3 loop is CASSLDPGITEAFF. The CDR3 DNA follows: TGTGCCAGCAGTCTAGACCCCGGGATAACTGAAGCTTTCTTT.

The V call is TRBV19, the J call TRBJ1-1; TRBD1 matches at 8 bases. This CDR3 contains 15 residues. The trim removed 6 bases at V and 1 base at J, leaving 7 bases unmatched. CDR1 is LNHDA and CDR2 is SQIVND in the germline V gene (reference sequence). The CDR3 region has the DNA TGTGCCAGTAGGCCCAGGGACAGGCCGAACACTGAAGCTTTCTTT. Protein product: CASRPRDRPNTEAFF.

To note about this clone: The sample carries other DNA sequences with the same CDR3. The chain recombines TRBV27 with TRBJ1-1; D unclear. This CDR3 comprises 13 residues. V was cut by 3 bases and J by 3 bases, with 8 bases left in between. Germline V gene lookup returns CDR1 MNHEY and CDR2 SMNVEV (reference sequence). CDR3 sequence reads: CASSFSGDTEAFF. The CDR3 DNA reads as TGTGCCAGCAGTTTTTCCGGGGACACTGAAGCTTTCTTT.

The chain has TRBV18 and TRBJ1-4; possibly TRBD1 for D (5 bases). V lost 0 bases, J lost 8 bases, and 13 bases lay in between. The CDR3 extends over 15 amino acids. In germline, CDR1 is KGHSH, CDR2 LQKENI. The CDR3 sequence: CASSPPRDGGEKLFF. The CDR3 DNA sequence: TGTGCCAGCTCACCACCGCGGGACGGAGGAGAAAAACTGTTTTTT.

The rearrangement uses TRBV3-1 (or the pseudogene TRBV3-2) and TRBJ1-4; tentatively, D is TRBD1 (5 bases). The CDR3 spans 19 residues. CDR1 is LGHDT and CDR2 is YNNKEL in the germline V gene (reference sequence). The ends were cut back, 5 bases at V and 3 bases at J, with 25 bases in the middle. The CDR3: CASSNDPYSYQGSNEKLFF. In nucleotides, the CDR3 is TGTGCCAGCAGCAACGACCCCTACAGTTATCAGGGTTCTAATGAAAAACTGTTTTTT.

The genes are TRBV7-2 and TRBJ1-1; no clear D. V was pared by 2 bases and J by 5 bases, with 9 bases between. CDR3 length: 13 residues. Per germline, CDR1 SGHTA and CDR2 FQGNSA. The CDR3 nucleotides are TGTGCCAGCAGCTTACAAGAGGGTACTGAAGCTTTCTTT. Amino acid sequence: CASSLQEGTEAFF.

The chain combines TRBV7-6 with TRBJ1-6; D is unresolved. The germline V gene encodes CDR1 SGHVS and CDR2 FNYEAQ. Trimming shortened V by 0 bases and J by 5 bases, and 5 bases separated the two germline ends. This CDR3 region has 14 residues. CDR3 in amino acids: CASSLAGNNSPLHF. DNA of the CDR3: TGTGCCAGCAGCTTAGCGGGCAATAATTCACCCCTCCACTTT. The full variable domain, completed using reference TRBV7-6 and TRBJ1-6, is GAGVSQSPRYKVTKRGQDVALRCDPISGHVSLYWYRQALGQGPEFLTYFNYEAQQDKSGLPNDRFSAERPEGSISTLTIQRTEQRDSAMYRCASSLAGNNSPLHFGNGTRLTVT.

This clone came up once. CDR3 amino acids: CASIGRTSGYTDTQYF. In DNA form, the CDR3 reads TGTGCCAGCATCGGGAGGACTAGCGGATATACAGATACGCAGTATTTT. This chain joins TRBV5-8 and TRBJ2-3, with 10 bases identical to TRBD2. CDR3 size: 16 residues. V gave up 6 bases and J gave up 3 bases; unmatched junction bases: 10. In germline, CDR1 is SGHTS, CDR2 YDEGEE.

The chain has TRBV19 and TRBJ2-2; 10 bases line up with TRBD1. The CDR3 contains 16 residues. Trimming removed 4 bases from V and 0 bases from J; junction bases left unmatched: 2. Looked up from germline, CDR1 is LNHDA and CDR2 is SQIVND (reference sequence). The CDR3 sequence: CASSTGQGANTGELFF. CDR3 in DNA: TGTGCCAGTAGTACCGGACAGGGGGCGAACACCGGGGAGCTGTTTTTT.

This clone appeared a single time. V and J are TRBV9 and TRBJ1-1, with 7 bases identical to TRBD1. Germline CDR1 SGDLS, CDR2 YYNGEE. The length of the CDR3 is 14 residues. Trimming removed 2 bases from V and 4 bases from J; junction bases left unmatched: 5. Written as DNA, the CDR3 is TGTGCCAGCAGCGTCGGGGGACAGAGCACTGAAGCTTTCTTT. It is translated as CASSVGGQSTEAFF.

This clone was found a few times. The chain recombines TRBV19 with TRBJ2-6, with a tentative D call TRBD2 (5 bases). The CDR3 extends over 15 amino acids. V lost 7 bases to trimming and J lost 1 base, with 11 bases between them. Germline V gene data show CDR1 as LNHDA and CDR2 as SQIVND (reference sequence). The CDR3 protein is CASKASGSGANVLTF. The CDR3, as DNA: TGTGCCAGTAAGGCCTCGGGGTCTGGGGCCAACGTCCTGACTTTC.

J is TRBJ1-3 and V is TRBV5-1; TRBD1 matches at 7 bases. Unmatched junction bases numbered 8, after V lost 1 base and J lost 4 bases. The CDR3 length is 16 residues. Looked up from germline, CDR1 is SGHRS and CDR2 is YFSETQ. Here the CDR3 reads CASSLSGQTRGNTIYF. CDR3 nucleotide sequence: TGCGCCAGCAGCTTGTCGGGACAGACACGAGGAAACACCATATATTTT.

This chain joins TRBV14 and TRBJ2-3; no reliable D call. The V gene lost 0 bases and the J gene lost 4 bases, with 17 bases spanning the gap. This CDR3 has 17 residues. Germline assignment: CDR1 SGHDN and CDR2 FVKESK. The CDR3, as DNA: TGTGCCAGCAGCCAAGATGGCAGCAATCTATATCCAGATACGCAGTATTTT. It encodes CASSQDGSNLYPDTQYF. The full variable domain, in which reference TRBV14 and TRBJ2-3 provide the parts outside the CDR3, is EAGVTQFPSHSVIEKGQTVTLRCDPISGHDNLYWYRRVMGKEIKFLLHFVKESKQDESGMPNNRFLAERTGGTYSTLKVQPAELEDSGVYFCASSQDGSNLYPDTQYFGPGTRLTVL.

The rearrangement uses TRBV4-3 and TRBJ2-1, with D perhaps TRBD2 (6 bases). Trimming left V 0 bases short and J 9 bases short, with 12 bases between. Germline V gene sequence: CDR1 LGHNA, CDR2 YSLEER. This CDR3 spans 14 amino acids. The CDR3 sequence: CASSQEAGYAEQFF. CDR3 DNA: TGCGCCAGCAGCCAAGAGGCGGGGTATGCTGAGCAGTTCTTC.

CDR3 bases: TGTGCCAGCAGCCGGACAGGGGGCGCAACCCGTAGCACAGATACGCAGTATTTT. Its translation: CASSRTGGATRSTDTQYF. The chain combines TRBV5-6 with TRBJ2-3, with TRBD1 matching over 11 bases. Germline values: CDR1 SGHDT, CDR2 YYEEEE. V trimming: 4 bases; J trimming: 0 bases; junction bases outside the gene matches: 10. The CDR3 is 18 amino acids.

This clone occurred many times. This chain uses TRBV6-4 with TRBJ2-1, with 12 bases fitting TRBD2. This CDR3 has 16 amino acids. V lost 4 bases, J lost 7 bases, and 8 bases stayed unmatched. In germline, CDR1 is MRHNA, CDR2 SNTAGT. In DNA form, the CDR3 reads TGTGCCAGCAGTGTGTCGGCAGGGACTAGCGGGAATGAGCAGTTCTTC. The encoded protein is CASSVSAGTSGNEQFF.

This clone has only a few counts. This rearrangement joins TRBV11-2 to TRBJ2-3; D ambiguous. V was pared by 0 bases and J by 4 bases, with 5 bases between. Germline V gene lookup returns CDR1 SGHAT and CDR2 FQNNGV. The CDR3 is 13 residues long. For the CDR3, the DNA is TGTGCCAGCAGCTTAGATATTGCAGATACGCAGTATTTT. Translating gives CASSLDIADTQYF.

The gene calls are TRBV27 and TRBJ2-2; D is unclear. CDR3 size: 11 residues. The germline V gene has CDR1 MNHEY and CDR2 SMNVEV (reference sequence). V lost 7 bases and J 7 bases, leaving 7 bases between the germline ends. This CDR3 is CASMLGGELFF. The CDR3, as DNA: TGTGCCAGCATGCTGGGCGGGGAGCTGTTTTTT.

This clone was found a few times. V is TRBV19 and J is TRBJ2-2; D might be TRBD2 (5 bases). This CDR3 has 17 residues. Germline CDR1 is LNHDA and CDR2 is SQIVND (reference sequence). With 7 bases removed from V and 4 bases from J, the gap between germline ends came to 22 bases. For the CDR3, the DNA is TGTGCCAGTACCCCCCGGGCAAGGGTTCGGGGCACCGGGGAGCTGTTTTTT. This translates into CASTPRARVRGTGELFF.